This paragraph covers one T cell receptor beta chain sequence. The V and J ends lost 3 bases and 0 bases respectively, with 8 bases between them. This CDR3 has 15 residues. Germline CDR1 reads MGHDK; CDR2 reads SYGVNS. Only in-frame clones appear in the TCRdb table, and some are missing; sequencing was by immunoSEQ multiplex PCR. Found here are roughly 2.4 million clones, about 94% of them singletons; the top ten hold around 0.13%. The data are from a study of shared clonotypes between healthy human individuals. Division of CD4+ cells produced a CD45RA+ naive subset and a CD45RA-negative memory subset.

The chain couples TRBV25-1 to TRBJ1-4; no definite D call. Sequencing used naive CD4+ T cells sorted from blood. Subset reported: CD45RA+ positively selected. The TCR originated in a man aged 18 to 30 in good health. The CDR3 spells CASSDRRTTNEKLFF. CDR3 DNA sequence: TGTGCCAGCAGTGACAGGAGAACAACTAATGAAAAACTGTTTTTT. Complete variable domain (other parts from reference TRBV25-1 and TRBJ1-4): EADIYQTPRYLVIGTGKKITLECSQTMGHDKMYWYQQDPGMELHLIHYSYGVNSTEKGDLSSESTVSRIRTEHFPLTLESARPSHTSQYLCASSDRRTTNEKLFFGSGTQLSVL.